The 12 T cell receptor beta chains below come from one sample, sequenced in a study of T cell changes during pregnancy in multiple sclerosis. The protocol was immunoSEQ multiplex PCR, while the TCRdb copy is restricted to in-frame clones and leaves out a portion. The data show tens of thousands of clones, with around 91% seen just once and 0.47% held by the top ten. The source was CD4+ T cells from peripheral blood mononuclear cells, collected in the second trimester of pregnancy. The source of these receptors is a female donor in good health, enrolled as a control in a pregnancy study.

The genes are TRBV6-5 and TRBJ2-5; the D gene is possibly TRBD1 (5 bases). V gave up 7 bases and J gave up 5 bases, with 14 bases separating them. Germline V gene lookup returns CDR1 MNHEY and CDR2 SVGAGI. The CDR3 covers 13 residues. The CDR3 protein is CASKRPWGETQYF. The CDR3 DNA follows: TGTGCCAGCAAGAGGCCTTGGGGCGAGACCCAGTACTTC.

This clone was counted a single time. The chain combines TRBV30 with TRBJ2-7; TRBD2 is a possible D gene (6 bases). V lost 0 bases and J 3 bases, leaving 12 bases between the germline ends. This CDR3 contains 14 residues. In germline, CDR1 is GTSNPN, CDR2 SVGIG (reference sequence). Here the CDR3 DNA reads TGTGCCTGGAGTGTCGGGGGAGCAAACTACGAGCAGTACTTC. This sequence encodes CAWSVGGANYEQYF.

There are a few counts of this clone. The V gene is TRBV29-1, the J gene TRBJ1-2, with a tentative D call TRBD1 (6 bases). Deletions cut 4 bases from V and 8 bases from J, with 11 bases between. This CDR3 has 11 residues. Germline assignment: CDR1 SQVTM and CDR2 ANQGSEA. The CDR3 reads CSVGQAGGYTF. For the CDR3, the DNA is TGCAGCGTTGGACAGGCCGGGGGCTACACCTTC.

The J gene is TRBJ1-2, the V gene TRBV10-1; 10 bases match TRBD1. CDR3 length: 14 residues. Germline CDR1 WNHNN, CDR2 SYGVQD (reference sequence). After removal of 10 bases from V and 2 bases from J, the junction contained 7 bases not matched to a gene. The CDR3 region is CATRTGGCNYGYTF. In DNA form, the CDR3 reads TGCGCCACCCGGACAGGGGGTTGCAACTATGGCTACACCTTC.

This clone was observed a single time. The chain combines TRBV28 with TRBJ2-2, with 10 bases aligning to TRBD1. The CDR3 spans 13 residues. With V trimmed by 10 bases and J by 5 bases, 4 bases remained unmatched. Germline CDR1 MDHEN, CDR2 SYDVKM. CDR3 in DNA: TGTGCCATCGGGGACAGGGGTACCGGGGAGCTGTTTTTT. It translates to CAIGDRGTGELFF.

V usage is TRBV5-1 and J usage is TRBJ2-5; D is possibly TRBD2 (5 bases). Between the trimmed V and J ends, which lost 4 bases and 8 bases, there was a span of 12 bases. CDR3 length: 12 amino acids. Looked up from germline, CDR1 is SGHRS and CDR2 is YFSETQ. DNA for the CDR3: TGCGCCAGCAGCCCGGGGAGTAAAACCCAGTACTTC. It is translated as CASSPGSKTQYF.

The chain has TRBV6-5 and TRBJ2-2, with 8 bases identical to TRBD2. After removal of 4 bases from V and 2 bases from J, the junction contained 6 bases not matched to a gene. The germline gives CDR1 MNHEY, CDR2 SVGAGI. The CDR3 extends over 16 amino acids. This CDR3 reads CASSLRGVLNTGELFF. For the CDR3, the DNA is TGTGCCAGCAGTTTGCGGGGGGTCCTAAACACCGGGGAGCTGTTTTTT.

This rearrangement joins TRBV19 to TRBJ1-2; D possibly corresponds to TRBD1 (5 bases). The ends were cut back, 9 bases at V and 2 bases at J, with 16 bases in the middle. The CDR3 has 14 residues. The germline CDR1 and CDR2 sequences are LNHDA and SQIVND (reference sequence). The CDR3 sequence is CASTLQGPNYGYTF. CDR3 DNA: TGTGCCAGCACGCTGCAGGGTCCCAACTATGGCTACACCTTC.

This clone was recorded only once. V usage is TRBV10-3 and J usage is TRBJ2-3; 7 positions agree with TRBD1. After removal of 9 bases from V and 2 bases from J, the junction contained 8 bases not matched to a gene. The CDR3 has 14 residues. The germline CDR1 and CDR2 sequences are ENHRY and SYGVKD. DNA for the CDR3: TGTGCCATTACGACAGGGCCACTCACAGATACGCAGTATTTT. It codes for CAITTGPLTDTQYF.

The chain is built from TRBV29-1 and TRBJ1-1; D perhaps matches TRBD1 (6 bases). The CDR3 consists of 14 residues. Germline lookup yields CDR1 SQVTM and CDR2 ANQGSEA. V was pared by 2 bases and J by 2 bases, with 12 bases between. CDR3 coding DNA: TGCAGCGTTGAAAAGACCAGGGGTAACACTGAAGCTTTCTTT. As protein: CSVEKTRGNTEAFF.

The chain joins TRBV28 to TRBJ2-1, with 11 nucleotides matching TRBD2. The V segment lost 4 bases and the J segment 4 bases; nucleotides outside the gene matches: 3. Germline values: CDR1 MDHEN, CDR2 SYDVKM. The CDR3 length is 15 residues. The CDR3 here is CASSSGTSGYNEQFF. The DNA for the CDR3 is TGTGCCAGCAGTTCCGGGACTAGCGGATACAATGAGCAGTTCTTC.

Only one count was recorded for this clone. This chain links TRBV2 with TRBJ2-7, with D maybe TRBD2 (6 bases). The V and J ends lost 6 bases and 6 bases respectively, with 18 bases between them. This CDR3 region has 14 residues. Per the germline V gene, CDR1 is SNHLY and CDR2 is FYNNEI. Here the CDR3 DNA reads TGTGCCAGCAGGGACGGGACTCGCAGCGGCGAGCAGTACTTC. Translation: CASRDGTRSGEQYF. The whole variable domain, remainder taken from reference TRBV2 and TRBJ2-7, is EPEVTQTPSHQVTQMGQEVILRCVPISNHLYFYWYRQILGQKVEFLVSFYNNEISEKSEIFDDQFSVERPDGSNFTLKIRSTKLEDSAMYFCASRDGTRSGEQYFGPGTRLTVT.